This TCR beta chain came from a study of blood T cells in healthy people across ages. Donors were healthy Caucasian individuals from Russia aged about 6 to 95. Investigators took around 10 milliliters of peripheral blood from every donor. General study points: Naive CD4+ cells and diversity were both higher in long-lived donors than in aged donors.

The ends lost 1 base at V and 1 base at J; junction bases unmatched: 9. CDR1 LGHDT and CDR2 YNNKEL come from the germline V gene (reference sequence). This CDR3 comprises 17 residues. A second PCR of roughly 7 to 11 cycles used a sample-barcoded 5' primer and a J-beta primer mix. TCRdb reanalysed the 5' RACE reads using MiXCR and keeps one entry per CDR3 protein. The table lists 780,000 or so distinct CDR3 sequences, around 50% of them singletons, with 25% to 30% in the top ten. For this clonotype: The antigen is unknown.

The rearrangement links TRBV3-1 to TRBJ1-2, with 7 nucleotides matching TRBD1. The origin of this receptor is a middle-aged man in good health. Sequenced input: blood. The CDR3 sequence is CASSQAADRSSNYGYTF. The CDR3 DNA follows: TGTGCCAGCAGCCAAGCCGCGGACAGGAGCAGTAACTATGGCTACACCTTC.